This TCR beta chain emerged from a study of cytomegalovirus exposure and HLA in healthy donors. Study-level findings and limits: Altogether, 150 or so TCR beta chains were recorded as cytomegalovirus-associated. One later analysis, an examination of the 120 validation repertoires, found that first-cohort TCR clusters tended to co-occur in them.

This CDR3 is 20 amino acids long. Germline loops: CDR1 KGHSH, CDR2 LQKENI. Trimming cost V 3 bases and J 0 bases; bases outside gene matches: 12. Only in-frame clones appear in the TCRdb table, and some are missing; sequencing was by immunoSEQ multiplex PCR. The data hold about 180,000 clones, with around nine tenths observed a single time. On this clone: Its antigen is not known.

This sequence was found in a woman aged 25 to 39 in good health and CMV-seronegative. Sequencing used PBMCs. The chain joins TRBV18 to TRBJ2-6; 9 bases are shared with TRBD2. CDR3 residues: CASSPKASGVVTSGANVLTF. The CDR3 DNA sequence: TGTGCCAGCTCACCCAAGGCTAGCGGGGTCGTAACCTCTGGGGCCAACGTCCTGACTTTC.